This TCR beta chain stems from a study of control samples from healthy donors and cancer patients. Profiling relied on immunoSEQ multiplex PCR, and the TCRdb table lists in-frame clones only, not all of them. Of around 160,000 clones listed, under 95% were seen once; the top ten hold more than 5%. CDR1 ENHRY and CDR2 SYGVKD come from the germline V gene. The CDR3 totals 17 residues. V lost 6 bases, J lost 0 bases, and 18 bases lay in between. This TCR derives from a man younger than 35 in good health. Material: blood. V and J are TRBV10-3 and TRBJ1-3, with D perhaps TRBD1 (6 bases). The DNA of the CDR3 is TGTGCCATCAGGGAACAGTACAGGGTGGGCTCTGGAAACACCATATATTTT. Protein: CAIREQYRVGSGNTIYF.